These T cell receptor beta chains were read from a single sample in a study of T cells in tuberculosis. TCRdb's table, derived via immunoSEQ multiplex PCR, lists solely in-frame clones and lacks some. Of 55,000 to 60,000 clones listed, around 90% are singletons. Material: CD1b-GMM tetramer-negative cells sorted from PBMCs. All receptors come from an adult woman with latent tuberculosis. Both conserved end residues are part of each CDR3. D genes are given only for firm matches. Clone size appears in some rows only: once, few, many, or a class for an expanded clone.

v_call	d_call	clone_size	j_call	cdr3_nt	cdr3_aa
TRBV7-8	TRBD2	.	TRBJ2-7	TGTGCCAGCAGCTCAGTCCGACTAGCGAGCTACGAGCAGTACTTC	CASSSVRLASYEQYF
TRBV25-1	.	.	TRBJ2-5	TGTGCCAGCAGTGAGGCGGGGGCCCAGCTGGAGCAGTACTTC	CASSEAGAQLEQYF
TRBV7-7	TRBD2	.	TRBJ2-2	TGTGCTAGCAGCTTAGGGACTAGCGGGAGAGGGGAGCTGTTTTTT	CASSLGTSGRGELFF
TRBV30	.	.	TRBJ1-5	TGTGCCTGGAGTCCAGACACAGGGTTTCAGCCCCAGCATTTT	CAWSPDTGFQPQHF
TRBV21-1	.	.	TRBJ1-5	TGTGCCAGCTTAGCGGGACGGGACAATCAGCCCCAGCATTTT	CASLAGRDNQPQHF
TRBV7-2	TRBD1	.	TRBJ1-2	TGTGCCAGCAGCAAATACCGGGACAGGGGGGACCATAACTATGGCTACACCTTC	CASSKYRDRGDHNYGYTF
TRBV6-1	TRBD2	.	TRBJ2-5	TGTGCCAGCAGTGTATTAGCGGGAGAGAAAGAGACCCAGTACTTC	CASSVLAGEKETQYF
TRBV5-1	.	.	TRBJ1-3	TGCGCCAGCAGTAGACAGGATTCCGCCTCTGGAAACACCATATATTTT	CASSRQDSASGNTIYF
TRBV28	.	.	TRBJ1-5	TGTGCCAGCAGTTTAGCGGTTCAGCCCCAGCATTTT	CASSLAVQPQHF
TRBV11-2	TRBD1	.	TRBJ2-7	TGTGCCAGCAGCTTAGTGCCGGGACAGATCTCCTACGAGCAGTACTTC	CASSLVPGQISYEQYF
TRBV19	.	few	TRBJ1-5	TGTGCCAGTAGTATTAATGAGAGGCCCCAGCATTTT	CASSINERPQHF
TRBV28	TRBD1	.	TRBJ1-5	TGTGCCAGCCTGACAGGGTGGAATCAGCCCCAGCATTTT	CASLTGWNQPQHF
TRBV2	.	.	TRBJ2-7	TGTGCCAGCAGTGGGGGCAGGGTTCAATCCTTC	CASSGGRVQSF
TRBV5-4	.	once	TRBJ2-3	TGTGCCAGCAGTCGAGGGCAGTCTAGCACAGATACGCAGTATTTT	CASSRGQSSTDTQYF
TRBV19	.	.	TRBJ1-2	TGTGCCAGTAGTATTTTCAGGGGCCGTGTTACTCCTAACTATGGCTACACCTTC	CASSIFRGRVTPNYGYTF
TRBV10-3	.	.	TRBJ2-3	TGTGCCATCAGTGAATATAGGGACACTAATACGCAGTATTTT	CAISEYRDTNTQYF
TRBV4-3	.	.	TRBJ1-3	TGCGCCAGCAGCCAAGATAGCGGAGGCTCTGGAAACACCATATATTTT	CASSQDSGGSGNTIYF
TRBV6-1	TRBD2	.	TRBJ2-5	TGTGCCAGTTTCAGCGGGGGGGCGGCAGAGACCCAGTACTTC	CASFSGGAAETQYF
TRBV11-3	TRBD1	once	TRBJ2-1	TGTGCCAGCAGCTTCGGACAGGGATCCTACAATGAGCAGTTCTTC	CASSFGQGSYNEQFF
TRBV11-3	TRBD2	.	TRBJ2-7	TGTGCCAGCAGCTTACGGGGGGAAACGTCCGAGCAGTACTTC	CASSLRGETSEQYF
TRBV2	.	.	TRBJ1-6	TGTGCCAGCAGTGAACAGGGTAATAATTCACCCCTCCACTTT	CASSEQGNNSPLHF
TRBV6-6	TRBD2	.	TRBJ2-3	TGTGCCAGCAGTTACTCCTGGGGTAGCGGGGAGCAGTATTTT	CASSYSWGSGEQYF
TRBV4-3	TRBD1	few	TRBJ2-2	TGCGCCAGCAGCCAAGTCAGGGGACAGGGTGCCGGGGAGCTGTTTTTT	CASSQVRGQGAGELFF
TRBV9	TRBD2	.	TRBJ2-3	TGTGCCAGCAGCGTAGTAGAGCGGGAGGGCCTTATCACAGATACGCAGTATTTT	CASSVVEREGLITDTQYF
TRBV29-1	.	.	TRBJ1-3	TGCAGCGTTGTCCAAAACACCATATATTTT	CSVVQNTIYF
TRBV19	.	few	TRBJ1-3	TGTGCCAGTAGTATTGGGCGTTACTCCTCTGGAAACACCATATATTTT	CASSIGRYSSGNTIYF
TRBV4-1	.	once	TRBJ1-5	TGCGCCAGCAGCCAAAGAGATTATAGGCAGGGTTTACAGCCCCAGCATTTT	CASSQRDYRQGLQPQHF
TRBV12-5	.	.	TRBJ2-1	TGTGCTAGTGGTCCCAGGGGATACAATGAGCAGTTCTTC	CASGPRGYNEQFF
TRBV2	TRBD1	.	TRBJ2-3	TGTGCCAGCGAAGGCCCAGGACAGGCCAGGGTGGATACGCAGTATTTT	CASEGPGQARVDTQYF
TRBV5-6	TRBD1	.	TRBJ1-5	TGTGCCAGCAGTCGTGCAGGGGGGAGCAATCAGCCCCAGCATTTT	CASSRAGGSNQPQHF
TRBV29-1	TRBD1	.	TRBJ1-2	TGCAGCGTTGTGACGGGGACAGGGTCGGGCTACTATGGCTACACCTTC	CSVVTGTGSGYYGYTF